These 31 T cell receptor beta chains came from one sample sequenced in a study of CXCR3-negative and CXCR3-positive naive CD8 T cells. 5' RACE with UMI labels generated the TRB cDNA libraries. Using the 5' RACE reads, TCRdb records one entry per CDR3 protein without DNA. In all, the sample yields approximately 8,100 distinct CDR3 sequences. Sequenced input: naive CXCR3- CD8+ T cells from blood. Subset indicated: CD45RO-CCR7+CD27+CD95- naive CD8+ T cells lacking CXCR3 (TNR3-). The receptor source for this set is a human donor in good health. Some clones in this sample may be carry-over from other donors' samples.

This clonotype is deemed medium-sized by its frequency. J is TRBJ2-3 and V is TRBV5-1; TCRdb calls TRBD2, which cannot be checked without DNA. The CDR3 extends over 16 amino acids. CDR1 and CDR2 (germline): SGHRS, YFSETQ. This CDR3 reads CASSFGAGASTDTQYF.

This clonotype is deemed medium-sized (0.01 to 0.1%) by its frequency. This sequence joins TRBV2 and TRBJ2-3; the TCRdb D gene call, TRBD2, has no DNA to confirm it. The CDR3 loop spans 15 amino acids. Germline values: CDR1 SNHLY, CDR2 FYNNEI. The CDR3 sequence is CASSASGMGPDTQYF.

The gene calls are TRBV5-1 and TRBJ2-1; TCRdb's D gene call, TRBD2, goes unchecked for lack of DNA. The CDR3 is made up of 12 amino acids. CDR1 is SGHRS, CDR2 YFSETQ, per germline. The CDR3 protein is CASSLEGNEQFF.

Measured by frequency, this clonotype is medium-sized (0.01 to 0.1%). The V gene is TRBV29-1, the J gene TRBJ2-1; no DNA is available, so the TRBD1 call from TCRdb remains unchecked. This CDR3 has 16 amino acids. Looked up from germline, CDR1 is SQVTM and CDR2 is ANQGSEA. Here the CDR3 reads CSVEETGQGVLNEQFF.

The chain is built from TRBV29-1 and TRBJ2-1; checking the TCRdb D call of TRBD2 is not possible without DNA. From germline, CDR1 is SQVTM and CDR2 ANQGSEA. The CDR3 has 16 residues. This CDR3 is CSVEWASGRSYNEQFF.

The chain uses TRBV29-1 and TRBJ1-1. CDR1 is SQVTM, CDR2 ANQGSEA, per germline. This CDR3 contains 11 residues. The CDR3 here is CSAEGDTEAFF.

The V and J genes are TRBV27 and TRBJ2-5; there is no DNA to check the TCRdb D call of TRBD1. The CDR3 runs 15 residues. From germline, CDR1 is MNHEY and CDR2 SMNVEV (reference sequence). The CDR3 sequence: CASSTGQGPQETQYF.

CDR3: CATTGVDSYEQYF. This chain connects TRBV10-3 to TRBJ2-7. This CDR3 is built from 13 residues. Per the germline V gene, CDR1 is ENHRY and CDR2 is SYGVKD.

The CDR3 is CASFASSSYNEQFF. The V call is TRBV2, the J call TRBJ2-1. Germline lookup yields CDR1 SNHLY and CDR2 FYNNEI. The CDR3 is made up of 14 amino acids.

This clonotype counts as medium-sized by frequency. The rearrangement links TRBV12-3 or TRBV12-4 to TRBJ2-1; TCRdb returns TRBD1, unconfirmable since there is no DNA. The CDR3 extends over 17 amino acids. This CDR3 reads CASSQGRLADSYNEQFF.

Judged by frequency, this clonotype is medium-sized. The CDR3 spells CSVGGTSVTSTDTQYF. The chain couples TRBV29-1 to TRBJ2-3; the TRBD2 assignment by TCRdb is unverifiable without DNA. The V gene's germline CDR1 is SQVTM and CDR2 ANQGSEA. This CDR3 has 16 amino acids.

V and J are TRBV27 and TRBJ2-1; no DNA is available, so the TRBD1 call from TCRdb remains unchecked. CDR1 MNHEY and CDR2 SMNVEV come from the germline V gene (reference sequence). The CDR3 runs 14 residues. CDR3 in amino acids: CASSSYRAAYEQFF.

Judged by frequency, this clonotype is medium-sized. V is TRBV6-5 and J is TRBJ2-1; TCRdb's D call of TRBD2 is untestable without DNA. This CDR3 spans 16 amino acids. CDR1 and CDR2 from the germline V gene are MNHEY and SVGAGI. CDR3 amino acids: CASSYSISGSIGEQFF.

The rearrangement joins TRBV6-5 to TRBJ2-5; TCRdb reports TRBD1, a call that lacks DNA to check it against. Germline CDR1 reads MNHEY; CDR2 reads SVGAGI. The CDR3 spans 14 residues. CDR3 sequence: CASTHDPGTETQYF.

Frequency places this clonotype as medium-sized. The V gene is TRBV29-1, the J gene TRBJ2-2. Germline V gene sequence: CDR1 SQVTM, CDR2 ANQGSEA. This CDR3 spans 12 amino acids. The CDR3 sequence is CSVRANTGELFF.

According to its frequency, this clonotype is medium-sized. The genes are TRBV29-1 and TRBJ2-2; TCRdb returns TRBD2, unconfirmable since there is no DNA. Germline CDR1 reads SQVTM; CDR2 reads ANQGSEA. This CDR3 is built from 16 residues. The CDR3 reads CSVEGLEALSLGELFF.

The chain couples TRBV19 to TRBJ1-1. Germline CDR1 and CDR2: LNHDA and SQIVND (reference sequence). The CDR3 contains 16 residues. The CDR3 loop is CASSELSGGWNTEAFF.

The chain combines TRBV4-1 with TRBJ2-1. The CDR3 is 14 residues long. Germline loops: CDR1 MGHRA, CDR2 YSYEKL. The CDR3 region is CASSREPSYNEQFF.

J is TRBJ1-2 and V is TRBV4-2; the D call of TRBD1 rests on TCRdb alone, since no DNA is present to check it. The CDR3 contains 16 residues. The V gene's germline CDR1 is LGHNA and CDR2 YNFKEQ. CDR3 sequence reads: CASSQAIGQGVYGYTF.

Measured by frequency, this clonotype is medium-sized. The genes are TRBV20-1 and TRBJ2-7; the D gene TCRdb calls, TRBD2, cannot be checked with no DNA. Germline-derived CDR1 and CDR2 are DFQATT and SNEGSKA (reference sequence). The CDR3 is 13 residues long. CDR3 region: CSARLADDYEQYF.

By frequency, this clonotype registers medium-sized (0.01 to 0.1%). V usage is TRBV4-1 and J usage is TRBJ1-1; TCRdb's assignment of TRBD1 cannot be checked, as there is no DNA. Germline-derived CDR1 and CDR2 are MGHRA and YSYEKL. The CDR3 runs to 12 residues. CDR3: CASSHQGTEAFF.

This sequence joins TRBV12-3 or TRBV12-4 and TRBJ1-5; TCRdb reports TRBD1, a call that lacks DNA to check it against. This CDR3 spans 13 amino acids. CDR3 in amino acids: CASRSGGGQPQHF.

The CDR3 region is CSVVDSGSEAFF. The J gene is TRBJ1-1, the V gene TRBV29-1; with no DNA, the TCRdb D assignment of TRBD1 cannot be verified. Germline lookup yields CDR1 SQVTM and CDR2 ANQGSEA. The CDR3 runs 12 residues.

By frequency, this clonotype registers medium-sized. The rearrangement links TRBV15 to TRBJ2-7. The germline V gene has CDR1 LNHNV and CDR2 YYDKDF (reference sequence). CDR3 size: 15 residues. This CDR3 reads CATSRDSASGYEQYF.

Its frequency marks this clonotype as medium-sized (0.01 to 0.1%). The chain links TRBV29-1 to TRBJ2-3; TCRdb reports TRBD2, a call that lacks DNA to check it against. This CDR3 region has 17 residues. Germline V gene lookup returns CDR1 SQVTM and CDR2 ANQGSEA. CDR3 region: CSGPGPDGGGSPDTQYF.

The chain joins TRBV29-1 to TRBJ2-7; TCRdb calls TRBD1, which cannot be checked without DNA. The CDR3 loop spans 13 amino acids. Looked up from germline, CDR1 is SQVTM and CDR2 is ANQGSEA. CDR3 amino acids: CSITGGVPIEQYF.

The CDR3: CASSPGVNEQYF. This chain uses TRBV6-6 with TRBJ2-7; TCRdb's D call of TRBD1 is untestable without DNA. This CDR3 has 12 amino acids. Germline CDR1 MNHNY, CDR2 SVGAGI (reference sequence).

This chain's CDR3 is CASKKYRVEQYF. The chain has TRBV21-1 and TRBJ2-7; absent DNA, TCRdb's TRBD1 call cannot be checked. TRBV21-1 has pseudogene status. This CDR3 is built from 12 residues.

This clonotype is identified as medium-sized from frequency. The chain joins TRBV29-1 to TRBJ2-3. Looked up from germline, CDR1 is SQVTM and CDR2 is ANQGSEA. The CDR3 extends over 13 amino acids. This chain's CDR3 is CSVESHREDTQYF.

This chain uses TRBV11-2 with TRBJ2-1; no DNA is available, so the TRBD2 call from TCRdb remains unchecked. The CDR3 totals 17 residues. Per the germline V gene, CDR1 is SGHAT and CDR2 is FQNNGV. The CDR3 sequence: CASSLAPGLAGGNEQFF. The full variable domain, rest sourced from reference TRBV11-2 and TRBJ2-1, is EAGVAQSPRYKIIEKRQSVAFWCNPISGHATLYWYQQILGQGPKLLIQFQNNGVVDDSQLPKDRFSAERLKGVDSTLKIQPAKLEDSAVYLCASSLAPGLAGGNEQFFGPGTRLTVL.

This chain's CDR3 is CASSSEGVGTDTQYF. The chain employs TRBV28 and TRBJ2-3; the D call of TRBD1 rests on TCRdb alone, since no DNA is present to check it. The CDR3 consists of 15 residues. Germline V gene data show CDR1 as MDHEN and CDR2 as SYDVKM.